Shown below are 6 T cell receptor beta chains from a single sample sequenced in a study of human T cells and chemical hapten exposure. Time point defined: patch test 1, 2 weeks after DPC sensitization. The treatment was: therapeutic diphenylcyclopropenone sensitization with weekly scalp DPC. TCRdb ran MiXCR on the RACE reads and lists one entry per CDR3 protein. This sample has 74,000 or so distinct CDR3 sequences; 10% to 15% occur once, and the top ten carry 3.5% to 4.5%. The sequencing here drew on whole blood, taken in connection with sensitization to the hapten diphenylcyclopropenone (DPC). Source of these receptors: a woman aged 60-75 years with alopecia areata. Some clones in this sample may be carry-over from other donors' samples.

V usage is TRBV20-1 and J usage is TRBJ2-1, with no clear D. Trimming stripped 2 bases from V and 4 bases from J, with 9 bases between. The CDR3 covers 13 residues. Germline assignment: CDR1 DFQATT and CDR2 SNEGSKA (reference sequence). CDR3 in amino acids: CSARSQPYNEQFF. CDR3 nucleotide sequence: TGCAGTGCTAGATCACAGCCATACAATGAGCAGTTCTTC.

This clonotype has a count of ten or more. This chain links TRBV9 with TRBJ2-3, with 11 bases identical to TRBD2. The CDR3 has 14 amino acids. Germline loops: CDR1 SGDLS, CDR2 YYNGEE. V gave up 3 bases and J gave up 6 bases; unmatched junction bases: 3. The CDR3 DNA is TGTGCCAGCAGCGGACTAGCGGGGTCCGATACGCAGTATTTT. Its translation: CASSGLAGSDTQYF. The full variable domain, with the rest looked up from reference TRBV9 and TRBJ2-3, is DSGVTQTPKHLITATGQRVTLRCSPRSGDLSVYWYQQSLDQGLQFLIQYYNGEERAKGNILERFSAQQFPDLHSELNLSSLELGDSALYFCASSGLAGSDTQYFGPGTRLTVL.

The chain combines TRBV29-1 with TRBJ2-3; 10 nucleotides align to TRBD1. V shed 2 bases and J 3 bases; nucleotides not matched to a gene: 5. Germline assignment: CDR1 SQVTM and CDR2 ANQGSEA. The CDR3 totals 15 residues. The chain's CDR3 is CSVETGQGMTDTQYF. The CDR3 nucleotides read TGCAGCGTTGAAACGGGACAGGGGATGACAGATACGCAGTATTTT.

To note about this clonotype: At one end, the junction sequence differs from germline, possibly due to a read error. V gene TRBV6-1 combines with J gene TRBJ1-6; D is unresolved. Germline V gene lookup returns CDR1 MNHNS and CDR2 SASEGT. CDR3 length: 14 amino acids. For the CDR3, the DNA is TGTGCCAGCAGCGAGACCGGGCGTAATCCACCCCTCCACTTT. Residues: CASSETGRNPPLHF.

CDR3 residues: CASSRVVGGAPDTQYF. The CDR3, as DNA: TGTGCCAGCAGCCGTGTTGTCGGGGGGGCCCCAGATACGCAGTATTTT. The genes are TRBV7-2 and TRBJ2-3, with 8 nucleotides matching TRBD2. Germline V lookup: CDR1 SGHTA, CDR2 FQGNSA. V shed 5 bases, J shed 4 bases, and the junction held 11 bases outside the gene matches. CDR3 length: 16 amino acids.

This clonotype came up a few times. As DNA, the CDR3 is TGCGCCAGCAGCGCCACAGGGGGCGTTTTGGAAGCTTTCTTT. Translating it yields CASSATGGVLEAFF. V and J are TRBV5-1 and TRBJ1-1; TRBD1 aligns across 9 bases. The CDR3 length is 14 residues. CDR1 is SGHRS, CDR2 YFSETQ, per germline. V dropped 4 bases and J dropped 8; count of bases not matched to a gene: 9.